Below, 27 T cell receptor beta chains from the same sample are listed, as sequenced in a study of T cell repertoires in cytomegalovirus infection. TCRdb reanalysed the reads using MiXCR and keeps one entry per CDR3 protein. Among approximately 990,000 distinct CDR3 sequences, around 29% were seen once, and the ten largest hold over 11%. These receptors lack a known antigen. Sample: cultured CD8+ T cells from PBMCs, taken from culture after CMV antigen stimulation. Source of these receptors: a human donor in good health (CMV status not recorded). Some clones in this sample may be carry-over from other donors' samples.

The chain links TRBV20-1 to TRBJ2-7; 7 bases map to TRBD1. The CDR3 extends over 14 amino acids. Germline values: CDR1 DFQATT, CDR2 SNEGSKA (reference sequence). The trim removed 2 bases at V and 3 bases at J, leaving 7 bases unmatched. The CDR3 DNA reads TGCAGTGCTAGATTTACAGGGGACCGCTACGAGCAGTACGTC. Translating it yields CSARFTGDRYEQYV.

The chain joins TRBV7-6 to TRBJ1-1, with TRBD1 as a possible D gene (5 bases). Per germline, CDR1 SGHVS and CDR2 FNYEAQ. The CDR3 has 13 residues. Trimming cost V 8 bases and J 1 base, with 11 bases left between them. The CDR3 DNA reads as TGTGCCAGCTGCTCCACAGGGAACACTGAAGCTTTCTTT. The encoded protein is CASCSTGNTEAFF.

The J gene is TRBJ1-1, the V gene TRBV6-2 or TRBV6-3; D remains ambiguous. Germline CDR1 reads MNHEY; CDR2 reads SVGEGT. The V and J ends lost 10 bases and 2 bases respectively, with 14 bases between them. This CDR3 has 13 residues. CDR3 in DNA: TGTGCCACCCTCCGAGCAGCAAACACTGAAGCTTTCTTT. Its protein is CATLRAANTEAFF.

This clonotype has a count of ten or more. This rearrangement joins TRBV27 to TRBJ2-5, with TRBD1 matching over 7 bases. This CDR3 is 14 amino acids long. J gave up 5 bases and V 5 bases, and 8 bases lay outside the gene matches. Germline V gene sequence: CDR1 MNHEY, CDR2 SMNVEV (reference sequence). The CDR3 DNA reads TGTGCCAGCAGTCCCCGACAGGGTGTGGAGACCCAGTACTTC. Protein: CASSPRQGVETQYF.

The V gene is TRBV9, the J gene TRBJ1-2; the D is unclear. There are 16 residues in the CDR3. Looked up from germline, CDR1 is SGDLS and CDR2 is YYNGEE. With 0 bases removed from V and 3 bases from J, the gap between germline ends came to 15 bases. The DNA for the CDR3 is TGTGCCAGCAGCGTAGTGGCCGCCCCTAGGTACTATGGCTACACCTTC. Protein product: CASSVVAAPRYYGYTF.

This clonotype was observed a few times. V and J are TRBV29-1 and TRBJ2-1; D is unclear. The germline V and J ends were trimmed by 5 bases and 6 bases, with 8 bases remaining between them. The CDR3 loop spans 11 amino acids. Germline V gene data show CDR1 as SQVTM and CDR2 as ANQGSEA. Here the CDR3 DNA reads TGCAGCGTTCGACCTGGCAATGAGCAGTTCTTC. This encodes CSVRPGNEQFF.

This sequence joins TRBV10-3 and TRBJ2-1; 7 bases match TRBD2. The junction had 9 bases not matched to a gene; V was cut back by 4 bases and J by 12 bases. CDR1 and CDR2 from the germline V gene are ENHRY and SYGVKD. The CDR3 extends over 13 amino acids. CDR3 amino acids: CAISAEGGRVQFF. The CDR3 DNA reads as TGTGCCATCAGTGCGGAGGGAGGGAGAGTGCAGTTCTTC.

This clonotype was found a few times. The V and J genes are TRBV7-6 and TRBJ1-5; perhaps TRBD1 as D (5 bases). The CDR3 consists of 15 residues. The V gene lost 6 bases and the J gene lost 1 base, with 13 bases spanning the gap. Germline loops: CDR1 SGHVS, CDR2 FNYEAQ. The DNA of the CDR3 is TGTGCCAGCAGTGAAGGGAGGGGCAGCAATCAGCCCCAGCATTTT. Translation: CASSEGRGSNQPQHF.

The chain is built from TRBV4-1 and TRBJ2-7, with 7 bases identical to TRBD1. Germline trimming cut 0 bases from V and 3 bases from J; bases unmatched to any gene: 8. Germline loops: CDR1 MGHRA, CDR2 YSYEKL. The CDR3 has 16 residues. The CDR3 sequence is CASSQDSRGTSYEQYF. The CDR3 DNA sequence: TGCGCCAGCAGCCAAGATTCCAGGGGGACCAGCTACGAGCAGTACTTC.

This chain uses TRBV10-3 with TRBJ2-3, with 8 bases that match TRBD1. The germline gives CDR1 ENHRY, CDR2 SYGVKD. The CDR3 consists of 13 residues. Trimming took 5 bases from V and 5 from J; bases not matched to a gene: 3. The CDR3 here is CAISPGTGDTQYF. CDR3 bases: TGTGCCATCAGTCCCGGGACAGGAGATACGCAGTATTTT.

This clonotype was observed a few times. The rearrangement links TRBV7-6 to TRBJ2-5; maybe TRBD2 (5 bases). The CDR3 is 17 residues long. Per germline, CDR1 SGHVS and CDR2 FNYEAQ. V was trimmed by 1 base and J by 2 bases, leaving 17 bases between them. The CDR3 DNA is TGTGCCAGCAGCTTAGTTTCACTAATCGGGGATCAAGAGACCCAGTACTTC. This gives the protein CASSLVSLIGDQETQYF.

The CDR3 nucleotides are TGTGCCATCCTGGGACTAGCGGGGGAAGCAGATACGCAGTATTTT. This translates into CAILGLAGEADTQYF. The chain employs TRBV2 and TRBJ2-3; 14 bases map to TRBD2. The junction had 7 bases not matched to a gene; V was cut back by 10 bases and J by 4 bases. Looked up from germline, CDR1 is SNHLY and CDR2 is FYNNEI. This CDR3 comprises 15 residues.

In its sample, this clonotype was seen many times. The chain has TRBV11-1 and TRBJ1-1, with TRBD1 as a possible D gene (5 bases). The germline V and J ends were trimmed by 7 bases and 1 base, with 7 bases remaining between them. Germline loops: CDR1 SGHAT, CDR2 FQDESV (reference sequence). The CDR3 loop spans 12 amino acids. The CDR3 nucleotides read TGTGCCAGCATGCAGGGGAACACTGAAGCTTTCTTT. Protein: CASMQGNTEAFF.

This clonotype was detected only a few times. A junction boundary mismatches the germline segment, possibly from a read error. This chain connects TRBV5-1 to TRBJ1-2; weak D call: TRBD1 (6 bases). Germline CDR1 is SGHRS and CDR2 is YFSETQ. CDR3 length: 18 residues. In DNA form, the CDR3 reads TGCGCTAGCAGCTTGGCCTCGGGGGCCGCCGGGCATAACTATGGCTACACCTTC. Amino acid sequence: CASSLASGAAGHNYGYTF.

This clonotype came up a few times. The genes are TRBV5-6 and TRBJ1-4; no definite D call. The CDR3 contains 12 residues. Trimming removed 1 base at V and 9 bases at J, with 7 bases between. Per germline, CDR1 SGHDT and CDR2 YYEEEE. The CDR3 protein is CASSLTEQKLFF. The CDR3 DNA reads TGTGCCAGCAGCTTGACAGAGCAAAAACTGTTTTTT.

The V gene is TRBV6-5, the J gene TRBJ1-6; TRBD1 is a possible D gene (5 bases). The CDR3 has 16 residues. Trimming pared 0 bases from V and 8 bases from J, leaving 14 bases between. Looked up from germline, CDR1 is MNHEY and CDR2 is SVGAGI. CDR3 coding DNA: TGTGCCAGCAGTTACTCGATCGGGGCCCAGGATTCACCCCTCCACTTT. Translated: CASSYSIGAQDSPLHF.

The chain links TRBV10-3 to TRBJ2-7; 15 bases agree with TRBD2. Looked up from germline, CDR1 is ENHRY and CDR2 is SYGVKD. This CDR3 spans 16 amino acids. V gave up 10 bases and J gave up 5 bases; unmatched junction bases: 12. CDR3 in amino acids: CATGGTSGGFRDEQYF. CDR3 nucleotide sequence: TGTGCCACGGGTGGGACTAGCGGGGGGTTCAGGGACGAGCAGTACTTC.

In its sample, this clonotype was seen a few times. The rearrangement uses TRBV27 and TRBJ2-7; D assignment may be TRBD1 or TRBD2 (7 bases each). CDR1 and CDR2 (germline): MNHEY, SMNVEV (reference sequence). V lost 7 bases to trimming and J lost 5 bases, with 15 bases between them. There are 13 residues in the CDR3. CDR3 sequence (DNA): TGTGCCAGCACTTGGGGAGGGGGCCACGAGCAGTACTTC. This gives the protein CASTWGGGHEQYF.

The rearrangement uses TRBV20-1 and TRBJ1-5; no reliable D call. Trimming took off 3 bases at V and 9 bases at J, with 15 bases between the two ends. Germline CDR1 DFQATT, CDR2 SNEGSKA (reference sequence). The CDR3 loop spans 13 amino acids. The CDR3 spells CSASPAPIGPQHF. The CDR3 DNA follows: TGCAGTGCTAGTCCGGCTCCAATTGGGCCCCAGCATTTT.

At least ten counts were recorded for this clonotype. The rearrangement uses TRBV7-2 and TRBJ2-1; D might be TRBD2 (5 bases). The CDR3 runs to 16 residues. The V gene's germline CDR1 is SGHTA and CDR2 FQGNSA. V was trimmed by 2 bases and J by 8 bases, leaving 19 bases between them. The CDR3 reads CASSLTSRVLIDEQFF. CDR3 nucleotide sequence: TGTGCCAGCAGCTTAACGTCGAGGGTTCTCATAGATGAGCAGTTCTTC. Drawing the rest from reference TRBV7-2 and TRBJ2-1, the complete variable domain is GAGVSQSPSNKVTEKGKDVELRCDPISGHTALYWYRQSLGQGLEFLIYFQGNSAPDKSGLPSDRFSAERTGGSVSTLTIQRTQQEDSAVYLCASSLTSRVLIDEQFFGPGTRLTVL.

This sequence joins TRBV7-2 and TRBJ1-1, with TRBD1 identical over 9 bases. The trim removed 1 base at V and 5 bases at J, leaving 11 bases unmatched. Germline V lookup: CDR1 SGHTA, CDR2 FQGNSA. This CDR3 comprises 17 residues. The CDR3 DNA reads TGTGCCAGCAGCTTAGTACGGGGGGGGACAGGGAGGACTGAAGCTTTCTTT. Amino acid sequence: CASSLVRGGTGRTEAFF.

There are many counts of this clonotype. The V and J genes are TRBV7-2 and TRBJ1-1; no firm D call. The V end lost 5 bases, the J end lost 1 base, and 8 bases lay between the germline ends. The CDR3 extends over 13 amino acids. Germline lookup yields CDR1 SGHTA and CDR2 FQGNSA. The CDR3 coding sequence is TGTGCCAGCAGCCGAAGCCCGAACACTGAAGCTTTCTTT. Translated: CASSRSPNTEAFF.

The chain uses TRBV14 and TRBJ2-1; D is unclear. V lost 8 bases, J lost 8 bases, and 13 bases lay in between. Germline V gene data show CDR1 as SGHDN and CDR2 as FVKESK. This CDR3 region has 12 residues. CDR3 in amino acids: CASGSGIYEQFF. The CDR3 bases are TGTGCCAGCGGCTCGGGTATCTATGAGCAGTTCTTC.

The chain employs TRBV27 and TRBJ1-1; 7 bases fit TRBD1. Germline-derived CDR1 and CDR2 are MNHEY and SMNVEV (reference sequence). The CDR3 loop spans 15 amino acids. With V trimmed by 0 bases and J by 4 bases, 5 bases remained unmatched. CDR3 in DNA: TGTGCCAGCAGTTTATCCCGACCAGGGGGCACTGAAGCTTTCTTT. Residues: CASSLSRPGGTEAFF.

The chain's CDR3 is CASSPGGERNTEAFF. CDR3 bases: TGTGCCAGCAGCCCGGGGGGTGAAAGGAACACTGAAGCTTTCTTT. The genes are TRBV7-9 and TRBJ1-1, with D possibly being TRBD1 (5 bases). Germline loops: CDR1 SEHNR, CDR2 FQNEAQ (reference sequence). V was shortened by 5 bases and J by 1 base, with 14 bases between the two germline ends. The CDR3 consists of 15 residues.

The chain has TRBV6-2 or TRBV6-3 and TRBJ1-1; D is unresolved. Per the germline V gene, CDR1 is MNHEY and CDR2 is SVGEGT. V was clipped by 7 bases and J by 8 bases, with 17 bases between them. This CDR3 region has 13 residues. The CDR3 reads CASTPSPGQEAFF. CDR3 coding DNA: TGTGCCAGCACCCCTTCCCCGGGTCAGGAAGCTTTCTTT.

The CDR3 here is CASSQDGLEAGGSCGTDTQYF. The CDR3, as DNA: TGTGCCAGCAGCCAAGATGGGCTCGAAGCGGGGGGCTCATGCGGCACAGATACGCAGTATTTT. This chain connects TRBV4-2 to TRBJ2-3; TRBD2 matches at 9 bases. The CDR3 runs to 21 residues. J lost 1 base, V lost 0 bases, and 17 bases had no gene match. The germline gives CDR1 LGHNA, CDR2 YNFKEQ.